This section outlines one T cell receptor (beta chain) sequence together with its context. Its antigen is as yet unknown. The data originate from a study of a mutant IDH1 vaccine in newly diagnosed glioma. Background on the study: Most patients had radiochemotherapy with temozolomide before enrollment; others had one alone. Study findings and constraints: Whatever changes occurred in top peripheral T cell clonotypes seemed unrelated to pseudoprogression. Altogether, around 93% of patients exhibited vaccine-induced immune responses.

This CDR3 comprises 13 residues. The germline V gene has CDR1 LGHNT and CDR2 FRNRAP. Trimming removed 1 base at V and 1 base at J, with 5 bases between. The method was immunoSEQ multiplex PCR; TCRdb's version includes in-frame clones alone and lacks a portion of them. This repertoire shows 55,000 to 70,000 clones, 70% to 90% found once; its top ten account for roughly 2.6%. Time point denoted: baseline, week 1 (first vaccination visit). Treatment of the sample: pre-vaccination baseline after standard-of-care therapy. The sequenced sample was PBMCs, obtained from a glioma patient treated with radiotherapy, temozolomide or both. The rearrangement joins TRBV12-5 to TRBJ2-7, with D unresolved. This clonotype was sampled from a man aged 25 to 40 with glioma. The chain's CDR3 is CASGLAQSYEQYF. The CDR3 DNA reads as TGTGCTAGTGGTTTGGCACAGTCCTACGAGCAGTACTTC.